This T cell receptor (beta chain) was sequenced in a study of CD8 T cells in ankylosing spondylitis. Study observations and caveats: Under 10 highly homologous variants formed a TCR beta motif that appeared characteristic of ankylosing spondylitis blood.

Ten or more counts support this clonotype. Its antigen is undetermined. The germline CDR1 and CDR2 sequences are DFQATT and SNEGSKA (reference sequence). Trimming pared 5 bases from V and 3 bases from J, leaving 14 bases between. There are 14 residues in the CDR3. MiXCR, applied by TCRdb to the 5' RACE reads, yields one record per CDR3 protein. The profile covers fewer than 550,000 distinct CDR3 sequences, with approximately 5% appearing a single time and under 4.5% taken by the ten largest. This TCR came from a male donor with ankylosing spondylitis. This chain connects TRBV20-1 to TRBJ1-5, with unresolved D. Specimen: blood, either unsorted or a sorted T cell fraction (not recorded which). CDR3 protein: CSASTSRYNQPQHF. CDR3 DNA sequence: TGCAGTGCTTCTACCTCTAGATACAATCAGCCCCAGCATTTT.